This entry lists 3 T cell receptor beta chains sequenced from one sample in a study of T cells expressing NK-cell markers. TCRdb reanalyzed the 5' RACE reads and collapses them to one entry per CDR3 protein, without DNA. The repertoire table contains about 460,000 distinct CDR3 sequences. Sample: blood T cells: a sorted CD56 or NKG2C T cell subset, CD4+ or CD8+ T cells, or bulk PBMC T cells (not recorded which). These TCRs come from a woman in her forties or fifties in good health.

This CDR3 is CASRELAGGFYEQYF. V and J are TRBV6-1 and TRBJ2-7; TCRdb names TRBD2, which stays unverified in the absence of DNA. The CDR3 length is 15 residues. Germline V lookup: CDR1 MNHNS, CDR2 SASEGT.

The V call is TRBV20-1, the J call TRBJ2-3. CDR3 length equals 15 residues. Germline V gene sequence: CDR1 DFQATT, CDR2 SNEGSKA (reference sequence). CDR3 in amino acids: CSASADRRAQDTQYF.

The rearrangement joins TRBV5-1 to TRBJ2-5; lacking DNA, the TRBD1 call made by TCRdb goes unchecked. The CDR3 consists of 15 residues. Per the germline V gene, CDR1 is SGHRS and CDR2 is YFSETQ. The CDR3: CASSFQVTGEETQYF.